What follows are 17 T cell receptor beta chains derived from one specimen sequenced in a study of CD8+CD57+ T cells in acquired aplastic anemia. Sequencing involved patients with CD8+CD57+ cell expansion previously shown by flow cytometry. According to the study, genomic DNA was the template for TCR beta VDJ and CDR3 profiling. TCRdb re-analysed the reads in MiXCR, keeping a single row per CDR3 protein. The table lists 150,000 to 200,000 distinct CDR3 sequences, roughly 48% of them singletons, with 1.1% in the top ten. Material for sequencing was sorted CD4+, CD8+, or CD8+CD57+ T cells (not recorded which) from PBMCs. Receptors were obtained from a human donor with aplastic anemia.

A remark on this clonotype: This could be a read error, since a much larger clone is one nucleotide away. The conserved phenylalanine or tryptophan is not found at the CDR3 terminus, so this likely reflects a read error. The chain couples TRBV10-3 to TRBJ2-7, with unresolved D. The CDR3 has 14 amino acids. V shed 10 bases and J shed 2 bases, with 18 bases lying between them. Germline V gene lookup returns CDR1 ENHRY and CDR2 SYGVKD. CDR3 bases: TGTGCCAGCATTACGGTCCAGGAGCCCTACGAGCAGTACCTC. Protein product: CASITVQEPYEQYL.

Comment on this clonotype: A much larger clone differs from this one at a single base, so this may be a read error. This chain joins TRBV5-1 and TRBJ2-1; D unresolved. CDR1 and CDR2 (germline): SGHRS, YFSETQ. CDR3 length equals 11 residues. CDR3 in DNA: TGCGCCAGCTTCGACTTCAATGAGCAGTCCTTC. Translated: CASFDFNEQSF. Using reference TRBV5-1 and TRBJ2-1 for the parts outside the CDR3, the full variable domain is KAGVTQTPRYLIKTRGQQVTLSCSPISGHRSVSWYQQTPGQGLQFLFEYFSETQRNKGNFPGRFSGRQFSNSRSEMNVSTLELGDSALYLCASFDFNEQSFGPGTRLTVL.

V and J are TRBV2 and TRBJ1-6; 10 bases align to TRBD1. The germline gives CDR1 SNHLY, CDR2 FYNNEI. This CDR3 region has 13 residues. With V trimmed by 11 bases and J by 14 bases, 12 bases remained unmatched. The CDR3: CASSGTGVSALHF. The DNA for the CDR3 is TGTGCCTCCTCCGGGACAGGGGTATCGGCCCTCCACTTT.

About this clonotype itself: One junction end does not reproduce the germline sequence, and a read error may be involved. The gene calls are TRBV4-2 and TRBJ1-1, with no clear D. The CDR3 covers 15 residues. CDR1 is LGHNA, CDR2 YNFKEQ, per germline. This CDR3 reads CASSPSVGLNTEAFF. CDR3 bases: TGTGCCAGCAGCCCATCGGTAGGGTTGAACACTGAAGCCTTCTTT.

This clonotype has at least ten counts. In DNA, the CDR3 is TGTGCCAGCACCCAGGGGGCACGGTATGGCTACACCTTC. It translates to CASTQGARYGYTF. The rearrangement uses TRBV7-2 and TRBJ1-2, with 8 positions matching TRBD1. The CDR3 is 13 amino acids. Germline CDR1 is SGHTA and CDR2 is FQGNSA. V was clipped by 7 bases and J by 5 bases; unmatched bases: 6. The full variable domain, in which reference TRBV7-2 and TRBJ1-2 provide the parts outside the CDR3, is GAGVSQSPSNKVTEKGKDVELRCDPISGHTALYWYRQSLGQGLEFLIYFQGNSAPDKSGLPSDRFSAERTGGSVSTLTIQRTQQEDSAVYLCASTQGARYGYTFGSGTRLTVV.

This clonotype showed up just once. The junction departs from germline at one end; a sequencing error may be responsible. The gene calls are TRBV5-1 and TRBJ2-1; D unclear. CDR1 is SGHRS and CDR2 is YFSETQ in the germline V gene. The CDR3 has 15 amino acids. CDR3 coding DNA: TGCGCCAGCGGCTTGGAGATTTGGTCCTACAATGAGCAGTTCTTC. It codes for CASGLEIWSYNEQFF.

The rearrangement uses TRBV10-3 and TRBJ1-6, with D tentatively TRBD1 (5 bases). The CDR3 contains 15 residues. Germline V gives CDR1 ENHRY, CDR2 SYGVKD. V was trimmed by 2 bases and J by 9 bases, leaving 14 bases between them. The CDR3 sequence: CAISEEGFRPSPLHF. CDR3 nucleotide sequence: TGTGCCATCAGTGAGGAGGGGTTTCGACCTTCACCCCTCCACTTT.

The V and J genes are TRBV11-1 and TRBJ2-7; 9 positions match TRBD1. Germline V gives CDR1 SGHAT, CDR2 FQDESV (reference sequence). Trimming removed 8 bases from V and 2 bases from J; junction bases left unmatched: 7. This CDR3 spans 14 amino acids. This CDR3 is CASQPGTGPYEQYF. CDR3 nucleotides: TGTGCCAGCCAACCAGGGACAGGGCCCTACGAGCAGTACTTC.

CDR3 sequence (DNA): TGTGCCAGTAGTATACTTGGACAGGGGGCATATGAGCAGTTCTTC. Protein: CASSILGQGAYEQFF. The chain employs TRBV19 and TRBJ2-1; 11 positions agree with TRBD1. The V gene's germline CDR1 is LNHDA and CDR2 SQIVND (reference sequence). V shed 2 bases and J 8 bases; nucleotides not matched to a gene: 5. The CDR3 length is 15 residues. The whole variable domain, remainder taken from reference TRBV19 and TRBJ2-1, is DGGITQSPKYLFRKEGQNVTLSCEQNLNHDAMYWYRQDPGQGLRLIYYSQIVNDFQKGDIAEGYSVSREKKESFPLTVTSAQKNPTAFYLCASSILGQGAYEQFFGPGTRLTVL.

This clonotype was counted at least ten times. The chain has TRBV20-1 and TRBJ1-2, with D uncertain. From germline, CDR1 is DFQATT and CDR2 SNEGSKA (reference sequence). Between the trimmed V and J ends, which lost 0 bases and 2 bases, there was a span of 7 bases. There are 13 residues in the CDR3. In DNA, the CDR3 is TGCAGTGCTAGAGAACAGAAAAACTATGGCTACACCTTC. It specifies CSAREQKNYGYTF.

This clonotype was seen ten or more times. V is TRBV6-1 and J is TRBJ1-5; D gene ambiguous. Trimming cost V 4 bases and J 5 bases, with 9 bases left between them. This CDR3 comprises 13 residues. Germline-derived CDR1 and CDR2 are MNHNS and SASEGT. CDR3 in amino acids: CASSVDGDQPQHF. The CDR3, as DNA: TGTGCCAGCAGTGTAGACGGAGATCAGCCCCAGCATTTT.

The J gene is TRBJ2-5, the V gene TRBV7-2, with 10 bases lining up with TRBD1. Per germline, CDR1 SGHTA and CDR2 FQGNSA. The trim removed 5 bases at V and 8 bases at J, leaving 8 bases unmatched. The CDR3 is 14 residues long. The CDR3 DNA sequence: TGTGCCAGCAGCGCCTGGGGACAGGGGATAACCCAGTACTTC. This sequence encodes CASSAWGQGITQYF.

This clonotype was seen many times. Germline is not matched at one junction end, which may reflect a read error. The V gene is TRBV7-9, the J gene TRBJ2-5; D unresolved. Germline CDR1 and CDR2: SEHNR and FQNEAQ (reference sequence). The CDR3 runs to 12 residues. The chain's CDR3 is CASSLVGETQYF. The DNA for the CDR3 is TGCGCCAGCAGCTTGGTGGGGGAGACCCAGTACTTC.

This clonotype is a singleton in its sample. The CDR3 sequence: CASRGGTGPYEQYF. The CDR3 DNA reads TGCGCCAGCAGGGGGGGGACGGGGCCCTACGAGCAGTACTTC. V usage is TRBV5-1 and J usage is TRBJ2-7; TRBD2 matches 7 bases. With V trimmed by 5 bases and J by 2 bases, 7 bases remained unmatched. Germline CDR1 SGHRS, CDR2 YFSETQ. The CDR3 runs to 14 residues.

This clonotype was observed many times. The V gene is TRBV7-8, the J gene TRBJ1-5; possible D gene TRBD1, 6 bases. The CDR3 runs 14 residues. Trimming removed 8 bases from V and 5 bases from J, with 16 bases in between. Germline lookup yields CDR1 SGHVS and CDR2 FQNEAQ. The CDR3, as DNA: TGTGCCAGCGATGAAGGGGGTTCATATCAGCCCCAGCATTTT. It is translated as CASDEGGSYQPQHF.

This clonotype was seen only a few times. The genes are TRBV27 and TRBJ1-5; maybe TRBD1 (5 bases). The length of the CDR3 is 16 residues. V was trimmed by 2 bases and J by 4 bases, leaving 15 bases between them. The germline V gene encodes CDR1 MNHEY and CDR2 SMNVEV (reference sequence). The CDR3 coding sequence is TGTGCCAGCAGTTTAATAGGGAGCGGGGGAAATCAGCCCCAGCATTTT. Protein product: CASSLIGSGGNQPQHF.

This clonotype was counted many times. The gene calls are TRBV20-1 and TRBJ1-1; 7 bases line up with TRBD1. V trimming: 2 bases; J trimming: 5 bases; junction bases outside the gene matches: 8. Germline-derived CDR1 and CDR2 are DFQATT and SNEGSKA (reference sequence). This CDR3 comprises 14 residues. For the CDR3, the DNA is TGCAGTGCTAGAAACCTGGGCAGGGGGACTGAAGCTTTCTTT. Its protein is CSARNLGRGTEAFF.